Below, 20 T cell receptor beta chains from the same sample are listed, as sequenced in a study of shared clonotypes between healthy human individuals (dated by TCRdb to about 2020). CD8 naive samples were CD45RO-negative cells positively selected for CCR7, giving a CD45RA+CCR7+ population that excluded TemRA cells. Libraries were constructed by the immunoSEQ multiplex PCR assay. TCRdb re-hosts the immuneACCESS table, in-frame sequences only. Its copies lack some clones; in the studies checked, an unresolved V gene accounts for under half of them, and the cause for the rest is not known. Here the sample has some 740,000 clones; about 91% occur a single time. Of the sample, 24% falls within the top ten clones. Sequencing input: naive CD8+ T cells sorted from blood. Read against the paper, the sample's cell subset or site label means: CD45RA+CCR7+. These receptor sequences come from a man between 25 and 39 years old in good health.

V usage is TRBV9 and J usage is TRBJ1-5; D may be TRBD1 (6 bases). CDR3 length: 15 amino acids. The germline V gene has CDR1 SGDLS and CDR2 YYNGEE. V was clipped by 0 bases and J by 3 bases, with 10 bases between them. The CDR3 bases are TGTGCCAGCAGCGTAGAAGGGGGACCCAATCAGCCCCAGCATTTT. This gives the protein CASSVEGGPNQPQHF. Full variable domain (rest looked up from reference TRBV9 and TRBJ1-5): DSGVTQTPKHLITATGQRVTLRCSPRSGDLSVYWYQQSLDQGLQFLIQYYNGEERAKGNILERFSAQQFPDLHSELNLSSLELGDSALYFCASSVEGGPNQPQHFGDGTRLSIL.

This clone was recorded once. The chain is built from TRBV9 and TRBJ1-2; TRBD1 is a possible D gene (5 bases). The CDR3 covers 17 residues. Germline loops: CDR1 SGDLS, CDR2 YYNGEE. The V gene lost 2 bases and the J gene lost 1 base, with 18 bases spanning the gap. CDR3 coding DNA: TGTGCCAGCAGCGTCCCGGCAGGGTCGGGCGATAACTATGGCTACACCTTC. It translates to CASSVPAGSGDNYGYTF.

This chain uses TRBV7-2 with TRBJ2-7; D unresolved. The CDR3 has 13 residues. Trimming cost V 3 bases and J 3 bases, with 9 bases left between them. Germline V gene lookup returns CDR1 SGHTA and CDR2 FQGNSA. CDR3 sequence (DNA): TGTGCCAGCAGCTTTTTTCGGCTCTACGAGCAGTACTTC. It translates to CASSFFRLYEQYF.

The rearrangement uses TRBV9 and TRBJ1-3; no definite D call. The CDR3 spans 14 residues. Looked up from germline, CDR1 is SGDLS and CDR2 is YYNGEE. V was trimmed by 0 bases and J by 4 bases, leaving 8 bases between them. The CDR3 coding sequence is TGTGCCAGCAGCGTAGAAGGACTCGGAAACACCATATATTTT. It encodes CASSVEGLGNTIYF.

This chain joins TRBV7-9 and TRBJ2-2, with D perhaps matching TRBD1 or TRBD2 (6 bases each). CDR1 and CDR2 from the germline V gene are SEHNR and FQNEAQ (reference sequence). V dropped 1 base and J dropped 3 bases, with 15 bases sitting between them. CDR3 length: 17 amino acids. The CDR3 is CASSLEGGGRDTGELFF. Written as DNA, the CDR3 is TGTGCCAGCAGCTTAGAAGGGGGAGGCCGAGACACCGGGGAGCTGTTTTTT.

The CDR3 reads CASSPGKLQPQHF. In DNA form, the CDR3 reads TGTGCCAGCAGTCCTGGGAAGCTCCAGCCCCAGCATTTT. This sequence joins TRBV27 and TRBJ1-5, with unresolved D. The CDR3 is 13 residues long. Trimming took off 5 bases at V and 7 bases at J, with 12 bases between the two ends. Germline CDR1 MNHEY, CDR2 SMNVEV (reference sequence).

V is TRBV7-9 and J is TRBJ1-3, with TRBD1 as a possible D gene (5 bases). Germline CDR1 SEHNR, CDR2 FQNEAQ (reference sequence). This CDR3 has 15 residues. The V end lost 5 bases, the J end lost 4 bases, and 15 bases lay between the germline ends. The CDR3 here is CASSGRDGRGNTIYF. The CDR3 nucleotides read TGTGCCAGCAGCGGCCGGGACGGTAGGGGAAACACCATATATTTT.

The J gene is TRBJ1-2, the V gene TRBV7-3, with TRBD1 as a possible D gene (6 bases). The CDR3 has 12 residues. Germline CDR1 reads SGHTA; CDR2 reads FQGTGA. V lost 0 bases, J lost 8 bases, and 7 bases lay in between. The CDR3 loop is CASSLTGHGYTF. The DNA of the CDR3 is TGTGCCAGCAGCTTAACGGGACACGGCTACACCTTC.

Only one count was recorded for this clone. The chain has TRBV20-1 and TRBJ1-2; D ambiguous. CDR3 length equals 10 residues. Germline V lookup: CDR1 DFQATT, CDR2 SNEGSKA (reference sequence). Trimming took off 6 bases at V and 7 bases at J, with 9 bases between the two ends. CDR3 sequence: CSAVKLGYTF. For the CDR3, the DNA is TGCAGTGCAGTCAAACTTGGCTACACCTTC.

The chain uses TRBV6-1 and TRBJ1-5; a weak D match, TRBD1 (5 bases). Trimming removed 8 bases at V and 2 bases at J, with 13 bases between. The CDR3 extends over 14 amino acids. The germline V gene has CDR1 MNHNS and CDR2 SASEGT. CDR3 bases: TGTGCCAGCCAGGGAGTTATTGGCAATCAGCCCCAGCATTTT. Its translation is CASQGVIGNQPQHF.

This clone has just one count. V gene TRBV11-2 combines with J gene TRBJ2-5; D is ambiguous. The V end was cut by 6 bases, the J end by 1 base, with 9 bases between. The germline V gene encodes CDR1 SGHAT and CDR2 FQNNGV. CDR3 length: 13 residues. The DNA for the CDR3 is TGTGCCAGCAGGGAGTCCCTCCAAGAGACCCAGTACTTC. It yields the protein CASRESLQETQYF.

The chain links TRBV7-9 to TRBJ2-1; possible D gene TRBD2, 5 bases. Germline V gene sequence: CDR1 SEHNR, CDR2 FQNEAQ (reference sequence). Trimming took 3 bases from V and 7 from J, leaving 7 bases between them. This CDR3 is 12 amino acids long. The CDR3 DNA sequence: TGTGCCAGCAGCTTCGGACTGAATGAGCAGTTCTTC. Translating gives CASSFGLNEQFF.

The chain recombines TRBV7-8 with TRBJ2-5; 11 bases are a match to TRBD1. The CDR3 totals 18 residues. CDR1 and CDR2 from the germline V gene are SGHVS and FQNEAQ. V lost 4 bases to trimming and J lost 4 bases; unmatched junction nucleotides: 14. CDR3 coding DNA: TGTGCCAGCAGCTGGGAACCGGACAGGGGGCTATTAGGAGAGACCCAGTACTTC. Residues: CASSWEPDRGLLGETQYF.

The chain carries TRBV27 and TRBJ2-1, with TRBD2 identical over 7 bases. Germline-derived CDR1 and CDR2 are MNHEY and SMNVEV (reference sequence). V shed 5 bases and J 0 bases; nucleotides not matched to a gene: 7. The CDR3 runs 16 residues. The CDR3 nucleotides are TGTGCCAGCAGTCTGGGACTACCGAGCTCCTACAATGAGCAGTTCTTC. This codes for CASSLGLPSSYNEQFF.

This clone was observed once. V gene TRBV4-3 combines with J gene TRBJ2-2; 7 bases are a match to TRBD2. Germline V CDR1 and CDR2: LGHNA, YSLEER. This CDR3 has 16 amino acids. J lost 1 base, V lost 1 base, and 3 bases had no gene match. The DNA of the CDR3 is TGCGCCAGCAGCCAAGGTTCTAGCGGGAACACCGGGGAGCTGTTTTTT. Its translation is CASSQGSSGNTGELFF.

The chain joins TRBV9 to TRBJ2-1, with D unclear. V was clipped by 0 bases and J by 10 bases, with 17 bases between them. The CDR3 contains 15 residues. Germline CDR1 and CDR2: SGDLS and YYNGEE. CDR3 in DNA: TGTGCCAGCAGCGTAGCCGATTTTGGGGTCGTGGAGCAGTTCTTC. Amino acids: CASSVADFGVVEQFF.

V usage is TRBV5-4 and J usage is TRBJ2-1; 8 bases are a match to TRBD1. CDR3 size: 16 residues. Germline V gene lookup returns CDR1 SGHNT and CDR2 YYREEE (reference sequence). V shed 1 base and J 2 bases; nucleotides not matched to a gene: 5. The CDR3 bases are TGTGCCAGCAGCTTGTTGTCAGGGGGCGCCTACAATGAGCAGTTCTTC. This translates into CASSLLSGGAYNEQFF.

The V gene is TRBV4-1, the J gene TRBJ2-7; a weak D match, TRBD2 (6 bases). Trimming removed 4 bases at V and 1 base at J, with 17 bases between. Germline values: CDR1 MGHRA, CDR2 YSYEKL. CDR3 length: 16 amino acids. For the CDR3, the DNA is TGCGCCAGCAGCCCAAGGGACGTCGGACTATCCTACGAGCAGTACTTC. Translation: CASSPRDVGLSYEQYF.

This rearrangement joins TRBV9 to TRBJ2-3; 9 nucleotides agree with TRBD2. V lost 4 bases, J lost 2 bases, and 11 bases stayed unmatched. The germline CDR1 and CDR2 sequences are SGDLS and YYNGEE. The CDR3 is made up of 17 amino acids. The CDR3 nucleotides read TGTGCCAGCAGCTCTAGCCTGACTAGCGGTCTCACAGATACGCAGTATTTT. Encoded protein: CASSSSLTSGLTDTQYF.

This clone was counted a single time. The CDR3 loop is CASRPTGTGLNNEQFF. CDR3 bases: TGTGCCAGCAGACCAACCGGGACAGGGCTGAACAATGAGCAGTTCTTC. This rearrangement joins TRBV14 to TRBJ2-1, with 9 bases that match TRBD1. V shed 6 bases, J shed 5 bases, and the junction held 11 bases outside the gene matches. This CDR3 region has 16 residues. CDR1 is SGHDN and CDR2 is FVKESK in the germline V gene.